This T cell receptor (beta chain) derives from a study of spatial heterogeneity in lung cancer. Study details: More than nine raw reads, on average, carried each unique TCR and UMI combination.

This clonotype has just a few counts. No antigen is known for it. Time point in this sample: sample taken at primary tumor resection. Whole RNA, which was extracted from tumor, nontumor lung tissue or frozen PBMC, was sequenced without any cell sorting. The donors comprised 60 to 85 untreated early-stage non-small cell lung cancer patients. General study points: Ubiquitous expanded tumor TCRs were observed in blood more at resection than follow-up.

In the library, each TCR cDNA molecule bore its own unique molecular identifier. One entry per CDR3 protein, called by TCRdb with MiXCR from the 5' RACE reads. The table records some 85,000 distinct CDR3 sequences, 15% to 25% of them present only once. Sequencing used PBMCs, obtained at surgery. This TCR was recovered from a male donor with early-stage non-small cell lung cancer.

CDR3 loop: CASSLSGELFF. The CDR3 DNA reads TGTGCCAGCAGCTTGAGCGGGGAGCTGTTTTTT. This chain uses TRBV7-2 with TRBJ2-2; unclear D gene. Deletions cut 3 bases from V and 7 bases from J, with 3 bases between. This CDR3 spans 11 amino acids. The V gene's germline CDR1 is SGHTA and CDR2 FQGNSA.